The rows below give T cell receptor beta chains drawn from one sample of a study of spatial heterogeneity in lung cancer. Each CDR3 protein gets one entry after TCRdb re-called the 5' RACE reads with MiXCR. The table shows about 92,000 distinct CDR3 sequences, with roughly 12% occurring only once. The sample in question was PBMCs, obtained at surgery. These receptors all stem from a male donor with early-stage non-small cell lung cancer. The CDR3 runs from the conserved cysteine through the conserved F or W. The order of the fields is CDR3 protein, CDR3 DNA, clone size, J gene, CDR3 length, D gene, V gene. D genes are given only for firm matches. The size entry is marked missing in some rows and otherwise reads once, few, many or a size class.

CASSPSALSYEQYF	TGTGCCAGCAGTCCCTCGGCCCTCTCCTACGAGCAGTACTTC	-	TRBJ2-7	14	-	TRBV27
CASSQGQGSEKLFF	TGTGCCAGCAGTCAGGGACAGGGGAGCGAAAAACTGTTTTTT	few	TRBJ1-4	14	TRBD1	TRBV27
CASSLLRNSGNTIYF	TGTGCCAGCAGTTTATTACGGAACTCTGGAAACACCATATATTTT	-	TRBJ1-3	15	-	TRBV12-3/TRBV12-4
CAISSTGEGNGYTF	TGTGCCATCAGTTCGACAGGGGAAGGGAATGGCTACACCTTC	-	TRBJ1-2	14	TRBD1	TRBV10-3
CASSANRVFGPYNEQFF	TGTGCCAGCAGCGCGAACAGGGTCTTCGGTCCTTACAATGAGCAGTTCTTC	-	TRBJ2-1	17	-	TRBV7-9
CASSLGREWGLFF	TGTGCCAGCAGTTTAGGCCGCGAATGGGGACTGTTTTTT	-	TRBJ1-4	13	-	TRBV12-3/TRBV12-4
CASSKGGQIKGNTIYF	TGTGCCAGCAGCAAAGGGGGACAGATAAAAGGAAACACCATATATTTT	-	TRBJ1-3	16	TRBD1	TRBV14
CASSQGRATDTQYF	TGCGCCAGCAGCCAAGGTCGAGCGACAGATACGCAGTATTTT	-	TRBJ2-3	14	-	TRBV4-1
CASSPRDRPQGEQYF	TGTGCCAGCTCACCCCGGGACAGACCTCAGGGGGAGCAGTACTTC	few	TRBJ2-7	15	TRBD1	TRBV18
CASSLGRGPGPQHF	TGTGCCAGCAGTTTAGGTCGGGGTCCGGGGCCCCAGCATTTT	few	TRBJ1-5	14	-	TRBV9
CASSQESGPYNEQFF	TGTGCCAGCAGCCAAGAAAGCGGGCCCTACAATGAGCAGTTCTTC	few	TRBJ2-1	15	-	TRBV3-1
CASSRRASTEAFF	TGTGCCAGCAGCCGTCGGGCATCCACTGAAGCTTTCTTT	-	TRBJ1-1	13	-	TRBV12-3/TRBV12-4
CSANRKARSTEAFF	TGCAGTGCTAACCGGAAAGCCCGGAGCACTGAAGCTTTCTTT	few	TRBJ1-1	14	-	TRBV20-1